These T cell receptor beta chains were read from a single sample in a study of human T cells and chemical hapten exposure. TCRdb itself ran the RACE reads through MiXCR, one entry per CDR3 protein. Counted here are 380,000 or so distinct CDR3 sequences, over 5% occurring once; the ten biggest clones make up over 6.5%. This sample comprised whole blood, obtained in connection with sensitization to the hapten diphenylcyclopropenone (DPC). The receptors were sampled from a young woman with alopecia areata. Some clones in this sample may be carry-over from other donors' samples. The CDR3 runs from the conserved cysteine through the conserved F or W. A D gene is named only where the DNA matches it firmly. Expanded clones get a size class; other rows say once, few or many, or leave the size out.

v_gene: TRBV12-3/TRBV12-4; j_gene: TRBJ2-7; abundance: many; d_gene: .; CDR3nt: TGTGCCAGCAGTCGTCAGAGAAGCTCCTACGAGCAGTACTTC; CDR3aa: CASSRQRSSYEQYF
v_gene: TRBV2; j_gene: TRBJ2-4; abundance: many; d_gene: .; CDR3nt: TGTGCCAGCAGTGAAAACATTCAGTACTTC; CDR3aa: CASSENIQYF
v_gene: TRBV28; j_gene: TRBJ2-3; abundance: many; d_gene: TRBD2; CDR3nt: TGTGCCAGCAATAGCGGGGCGTTCGCAGATACGCAGTATTTT; CDR3aa: CASNSGAFADTQYF
v_gene: TRBV20-1; j_gene: TRBJ1-1; abundance: .; d_gene: .; CDR3nt: TGCAGTGCACAACCGGGGGACACTGAAGCTTTCTTT; CDR3aa: CSAQPGDTEAFF
v_gene: TRBV7-3; j_gene: TRBJ1-2; abundance: few; d_gene: .; CDR3nt: TGTGCCAGCAGCCTTACAGGGCACGATGGCTACACCTTC; CDR3aa: CASSLTGHDGYTF
v_gene: TRBV7-6; j_gene: TRBJ1-1; abundance: .; d_gene: .; CDR3nt: TGTGCCAGCAGCTTAGCGGAGGGCAACACTGAAGCTTTCTTT; CDR3aa: CASSLAEGNTEAFF
v_gene: TRBV20-1; j_gene: TRBJ2-2; abundance: many; d_gene: .; CDR3nt: TGCAGTGCTAGAGGACAGCCCTCGAACACCGGGGAGCTGTTTTTT; CDR3aa: CSARGQPSNTGELFF
v_gene: TRBV20-1; j_gene: TRBJ2-7; abundance: many; d_gene: .; CDR3nt: TGCAGTGCTAGAGAGCGCCAGGGAGACCCCCCGTCCGAGCAGTACTTC; CDR3aa: CSARERQGDPPSEQYF
v_gene: TRBV4-2; j_gene: TRBJ2-1; abundance: .; d_gene: .; CDR3nt: TGTGCCAGCAGCCAACCGGGCCCCGGAGGTGGCTATGAGCAGTTCTTC; CDR3aa: CASSQPGPGGGYEQFF
v_gene: TRBV6-6; j_gene: TRBJ1-6; abundance: .; d_gene: .; CDR3nt: TGTGCCAGCAGTTACTCGCCACCGGGGCAGGGTCGTTCACCCCTCCACTTT; CDR3aa: CASSYSPPGQGRSPLHF
v_gene: TRBV13; j_gene: TRBJ2-7; abundance: many; d_gene: TRBD2; CDR3nt: TGTGCCAGCAGCTCTTCCACGGGGGGGGTAACCTACGAGCAGTACTTC; CDR3aa: CASSSSTGGVTYEQYF
v_gene: TRBV5-5; j_gene: TRBJ1-1; abundance: .; d_gene: .; CDR3nt: TGTGCCAGCAGCTTGGCCGGGAGCTCACCGAACACTGAAGCTTTCTTT; CDR3aa: CASSLAGSSPNTEAFF
v_gene: TRBV10-3; j_gene: TRBJ1-1; abundance: .; d_gene: TRBD1; CDR3nt: TGTGCCATCAGTGAGAACAGGGACAGGGGCGAAGCTTTCTTT; CDR3aa: CAISENRDRGEAFF
v_gene: TRBV29-1; j_gene: TRBJ2-7; abundance: .; d_gene: TRBD1; CDR3nt: TGCAGCGTGGGACAGGGTTTTTACGAGCAGTACTTC; CDR3aa: CSVGQGFYEQYF
v_gene: TRBV20-1; j_gene: TRBJ2-6; abundance: .; d_gene: .; CDR3nt: TGCAGTGCTAGAGACAGTTCAGTTTTCTCTGGGGCCAACGTCCTGACTTTC; CDR3aa: CSARDSSVFSGANVLTF
v_gene: TRBV2; j_gene: TRBJ1-4; abundance: few; d_gene: .; CDR3nt: TGTGCCAGCAGTAGGGGGGCAGGGTTGGATGAAAAACTGTTTTTT; CDR3aa: CASSRGAGLDEKLFF
v_gene: TRBV11-2; j_gene: TRBJ2-5; abundance: many; d_gene: .; CDR3nt: TGTGCCAGCAGCCCTTCCCGGGTAGGACGATACCAAGAGACCCAGTACTTC; CDR3aa: CASSPSRVGRYQETQYF